This T cell receptor beta chain was identified in a study of identical twins. Findings and limits, study-wide: For cord blood, abundant beta clonotypes had fewer insertions, unlike memory repertoires, which showed none.

V shed 5 bases and J 4 bases; nucleotides not matched to a gene: 13. The germline V gene encodes CDR1 PRHDT and CDR2 FYEKMQ (reference sequence). CDR3 length: 17 amino acids. This clonotype was seen only a few times. The antigen is unknown. cDNA molecules carried unique molecular identifiers, and template switching added a universal primer site. TCRdb re-analysed the 5' RACE reads in MiXCR, keeping a single row per CDR3 protein. The top ten clones hold 0.98% of a sample with around 510,000 distinct CDR3 sequences, around an eighth of them seen once. Separately, the same data were catalogued under a study of yellow fever vaccine responses in identical twins. According to that study: Reportedly, the T cell response mounted by twins to vaccine seemed partly convergent, partly personalized.

The chain employs TRBV13 and TRBJ2-3; 9 nucleotides agree with TRBD1. The source of this sequence is a woman aged 18-29 years in good health. Sequences were obtained from CD4+ T cells sorted from blood. The CDR3 loop reads CASSTKRGQGLADTQYF. In DNA, the CDR3 is TGTGCCAGCAGCACAAAAAGAGGACAGGGGCTTGCAGATACGCAGTATTTT.